One and the same sample provided the 19 T cell receptor beta chains below, sequenced in a study of blood T cells in healthy people across ages. Next came a second PCR, run for roughly 7 to 12 cycles, which used a sample-barcoded 5' primer along with a J-beta primer mix. Each CDR3 protein is one row after TCRdb ran MiXCR on the 5' RACE reads. This table holds 1.5 million to 2 million distinct CDR3 sequences, roughly 50% found once. Sequencing input: blood. The receptor set was obtained from a woman in her 40s in good health.

In its sample, this clonotype was seen a few times. The V call is TRBV6-2 or TRBV6-3, the J call TRBJ2-4; D may be TRBD2 (6 bases). The ends were cut back, 0 bases at V and 1 base at J, with 13 bases in the middle. Germline V lookup: CDR1 MNHEY, CDR2 SVGEGT. The CDR3 is 17 residues long. The CDR3 loop reads CASSYSWLALAKNIQYF. The CDR3 coding sequence is TGTGCCAGCAGTTACTCTTGGCTAGCGTTGGCCAAAAACATTCAGTACTTC.

This clonotype was found a few times. The chain is built from TRBV3-1 and TRBJ2-3; D is unclear. CDR1 and CDR2 from the germline V gene are LGHDT and YNNKEL (reference sequence). V was cut by 1 base and J by 0 bases, with 17 bases left in between. The CDR3 has 18 residues. CDR3 in DNA: TGTGCCAGCAGCCAAGGGGGATTTAGGGCCCCGAGCACAGATACGCAGTATTTT. This gives the protein CASSQGGFRAPSTDTQYF.

The chain employs TRBV28 and TRBJ2-7, with D unresolved. The DNA end is a closer match to TRBJ2-5, so the J assignment may be wrong. This CDR3 contains 14 residues. The germline V gene encodes CDR1 MDHEN and CDR2 SYDVKM. CDR3 bases: TGTGCCAGCAGTCCCGTCGGTGGGTCAGGGACCCAGTACTTC. It yields the protein CASSPVGGSGTQYF.

V usage is TRBV20-1 and J usage is TRBJ2-3; TRBD2 matches 9 bases. Germline CDR1 is DFQATT and CDR2 is SNEGSKA (reference sequence). This CDR3 is built from 14 residues. With 4 bases clipped from V and 2 bases from J, the junction kept 4 bases outside the gene matches. In DNA form, the CDR3 reads TGCAGTGCTAACGCGGGGGGGTTCACAGATACGCAGTATTTT. It yields the protein CSANAGGFTDTQYF.

The V gene is TRBV7-9, the J gene TRBJ1-2; TRBD1 matches 10 bases. J gave up 7 bases and V 5 bases, and 22 bases lay outside the gene matches. The CDR3 loop spans 19 amino acids. Germline V gene sequence: CDR1 SEHNR, CDR2 FQNEAQ (reference sequence). CDR3 amino acids: CASSPEGTGEKRQARGYTF. The DNA for the CDR3 is TGTGCCAGCAGCCCCGAAGGGACAGGGGAGAAAAGGCAGGCACGTGGCTACACCTTC.

This clonotype was observed a handful of times. The chain combines TRBV2 with TRBJ1-5; 8 bases are shared with TRBD1. The CDR3 is made up of 15 amino acids. J lost 2 bases, V lost 8 bases, and 8 bases had no gene match. Germline V lookup: CDR1 SNHLY, CDR2 FYNNEI. The CDR3: CASGADRGGNQPQHF. DNA of the CDR3: TGTGCCAGCGGCGCTGACAGGGGTGGCAATCAGCCCCAGCATTTT. Using reference TRBV2 and TRBJ1-5 for the parts outside the CDR3, the full variable domain is EPEVTQTPSHQVTQMGQEVILRCVPISNHLYFYWYRQILGQKVEFLVSFYNNEISEKSEIFDDQFSVERPDGSNFTLKIRSTKLEDSAMYFCASGADRGGNQPQHFGDGTRLSIL.

This clonotype occurred a few times. V and J are TRBV7-2 and TRBJ2-1, with D tentatively TRBD2 (6 bases). The V gene lost 4 bases and the J gene lost 9 bases, with 19 bases spanning the gap. Germline CDR1 and CDR2: SGHTA and FQGNSA. The CDR3 loop spans 15 amino acids. DNA of the CDR3: TGTGCCAGCAGCTCCTTGCCCCCAGCGGGTGTTGAGCAGTTCTTC. It translates to CASSSLPPAGVEQFF.

This chain connects TRBV10-1 to TRBJ1-1; 8 positions match TRBD1. The CDR3 is 13 residues long. Trimming cost V 3 bases and J 7 bases; bases outside gene matches: 4. From germline, CDR1 is WNHNN and CDR2 SYGVQD (reference sequence). CDR3 region: CASSDPDRVEAFF. CDR3 coding DNA: TGCGCCAGCAGTGACCCGGACAGGGTTGAAGCTTTCTTT.

In its sample, this clonotype was seen once. The junction departs from germline at one end; a sequencing error may be responsible. This sequence joins TRBV28 and TRBJ1-1; D remains unclear. The CDR3 loop spans 12 amino acids. CDR1 is MDHEN, CDR2 SYDVKM, per germline. CDR3 in amino acids: CASGSYPTEAFF. DNA of the CDR3: TGTGCCAGCGGTTCCTACCCCACTGAGGCTTTCTTT.

In its sample, this clonotype was seen a few times. The chain has TRBV7-9 and TRBJ2-1; 14 nucleotides agree with TRBD2. CDR1 SEHNR and CDR2 FQNEAQ come from the germline V gene (reference sequence). CDR3 length: 16 residues. Trimming at V came to 1 base and at J to 5 bases, leaving 1 base not matched to a gene. DNA for the CDR3: TGTGCCAGCAGCTTAGTGACTAGCGGGGGGGACAATGAGCAGTTCTTC. As protein: CASSLVTSGGDNEQFF.

The gene calls are TRBV27 and TRBJ1-2; possible D gene TRBD1, 6 bases. The CDR3 consists of 13 residues. Germline V lookup: CDR1 MNHEY, CDR2 SMNVEV (reference sequence). V lost 7 bases and J 7 bases, leaving 16 bases between the germline ends. The CDR3 DNA sequence: TGTGCCAGCAAGGGGCAGGGGTGGCCTGGCTACACCTTC. Protein product: CASKGQGWPGYTF.

The chain links TRBV28 to TRBJ2-3, with D unresolved. Germline CDR1 reads MDHEN; CDR2 reads SYDVKM. The ends were cut back, 3 bases at V and 2 bases at J, with 18 bases in the middle. This CDR3 has 17 residues. The CDR3 loop is CASSLEMVALTTDTQYF. The CDR3 nucleotides read TGTGCCAGCAGTTTGGAGATGGTCGCACTCACCACAGATACGCAGTATTTT.

The CDR3 sequence: CASRRGFLGEQYF. The CDR3 DNA sequence: TGTGCCAGCAGACGTGGATTCCTGGGAGAGCAGTACTTC. The chain recombines TRBV28 with TRBJ2-5; tentatively, D is TRBD2 (5 bases). With 6 bases removed from V and 11 bases from J, the gap between germline ends came to 19 bases. This CDR3 has 13 amino acids. CDR1 is MDHEN, CDR2 SYDVKM, per germline.

This chain connects TRBV9 to TRBJ2-3, with 10 positions matching TRBD2. Germline V gene lookup returns CDR1 SGDLS and CDR2 YYNGEE. J gave up 6 bases and V 0 bases, and 7 bases lay outside the gene matches. There are 16 residues in the CDR3. The DNA for the CDR3 is TGTGCCAGCAGCGTAGCAGGAGCGGGGGGGCTGGATACGCAGTATTTT. It encodes CASSVAGAGGLDTQYF.

This clonotype was seen a handful of times. This rearrangement joins TRBV5-1 to TRBJ2-3, with 10 positions matching TRBD1. Per germline, CDR1 SGHRS and CDR2 YFSETQ. The CDR3 extends over 15 amino acids. Trimming took 0 bases from V and 5 from J; bases not matched to a gene: 3. The CDR3 spells CASSLGQGARDTQYF. As DNA, the CDR3 is TGCGCCAGCAGCTTGGGACAGGGGGCGAGAGATACGCAGTATTTT.

This clonotype was counted between two and nine times. V is TRBV5-6 and J is TRBJ1-4, with TRBD1 as a possible D gene (6 bases). From germline, CDR1 is SGHDT and CDR2 YYEEEE. The germline V and J ends were trimmed by 1 base and 4 bases, with 14 bases remaining between them. There are 16 residues in the CDR3. CDR3 sequence: CASSLTRIRGNEKLFF. The CDR3 DNA reads as TGTGCCAGCAGCTTGACCCGAATCAGGGGTAATGAAAAACTGTTTTTT.

The chain has TRBV20-1 and TRBJ2-5; perhaps TRBD2 as D (6 bases). V lost 0 bases, J lost 2 bases, and 13 bases lay in between. The CDR3 has 15 residues. CDR1 DFQATT and CDR2 SNEGSKA come from the germline V gene (reference sequence). As DNA, the CDR3 is TGCAGTGCTAGAGACCAACGGCGGGGACAAGAGACCCAGTACTTC. Protein: CSARDQRRGQETQYF.

This chain uses TRBV19 with TRBJ2-7; TRBD2 aligns across 7 bases. The J segment lost 0 bases and the V segment lost 3 bases, leaving 8 bases of the junction unmatched. The CDR3 runs to 16 residues. The germline V gene encodes CDR1 LNHDA and CDR2 SQIVND (reference sequence). As DNA, the CDR3 is TGTGCCAGTAGTATGGCTAGCGGTCAACTCTCCTACGAGCAGTACTTC. It encodes CASSMASGQLSYEQYF.

V is TRBV7-2 and J is TRBJ1-2; a possible D gene is TRBD1 (5 bases). Germline V gene sequence: CDR1 SGHTA, CDR2 FQGNSA. Trimming cost V 5 bases and J 4 bases, with 14 bases left between them. This CDR3 is built from 14 residues. The CDR3 is CASSNTRTSYGYTF. DNA of the CDR3: TGTGCCAGCAGCAATACCCGGACAAGCTATGGCTACACCTTC.